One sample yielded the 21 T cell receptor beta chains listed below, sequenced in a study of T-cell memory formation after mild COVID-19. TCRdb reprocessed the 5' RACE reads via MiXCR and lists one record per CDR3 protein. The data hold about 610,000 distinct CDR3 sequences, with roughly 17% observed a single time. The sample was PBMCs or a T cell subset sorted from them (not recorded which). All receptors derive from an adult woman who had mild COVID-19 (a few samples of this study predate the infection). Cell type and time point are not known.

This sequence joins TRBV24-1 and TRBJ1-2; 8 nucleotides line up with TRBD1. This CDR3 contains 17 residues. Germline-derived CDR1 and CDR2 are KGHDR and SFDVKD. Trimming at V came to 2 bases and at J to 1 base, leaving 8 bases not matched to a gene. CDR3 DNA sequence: TGTGCCACCAGTGATTCAATCGACAGGGGTAGTAACTATGGCTACACCTTC. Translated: CATSDSIDRGSNYGYTF.

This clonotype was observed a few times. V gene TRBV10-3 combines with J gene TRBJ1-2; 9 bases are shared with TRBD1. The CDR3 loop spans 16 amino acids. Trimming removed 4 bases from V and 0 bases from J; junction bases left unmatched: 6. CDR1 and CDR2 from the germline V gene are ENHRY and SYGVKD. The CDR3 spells CAISGGQGTTNYGYTF. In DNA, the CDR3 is TGTGCCATCAGTGGAGGACAGGGGACTACTAACTATGGCTACACCTTC.

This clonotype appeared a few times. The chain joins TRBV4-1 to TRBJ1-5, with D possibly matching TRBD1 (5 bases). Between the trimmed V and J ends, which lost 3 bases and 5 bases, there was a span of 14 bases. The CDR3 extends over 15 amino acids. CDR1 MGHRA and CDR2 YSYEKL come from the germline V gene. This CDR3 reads CASSQQGGGYQPQHF. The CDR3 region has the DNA TGCGCCAGCAGCCAGCAGGGCGGTGGGTATCAGCCCCAGCATTTT.

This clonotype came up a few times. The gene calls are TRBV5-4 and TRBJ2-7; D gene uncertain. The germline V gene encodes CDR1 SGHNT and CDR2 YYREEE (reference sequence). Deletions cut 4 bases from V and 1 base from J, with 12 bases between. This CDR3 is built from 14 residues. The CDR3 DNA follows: TGTGCCAGCAGCCTCCCTTCTGCTTCCTACGAGCAGTACTTC. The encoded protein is CASSLPSASYEQYF.

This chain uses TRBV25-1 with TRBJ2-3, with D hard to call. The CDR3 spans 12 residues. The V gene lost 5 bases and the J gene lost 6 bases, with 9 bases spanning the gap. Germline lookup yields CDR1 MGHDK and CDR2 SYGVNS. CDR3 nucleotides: TGTGCCAGCAGTTATATAAGGGATACGCAGTATTTT. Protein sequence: CASSYIRDTQYF.

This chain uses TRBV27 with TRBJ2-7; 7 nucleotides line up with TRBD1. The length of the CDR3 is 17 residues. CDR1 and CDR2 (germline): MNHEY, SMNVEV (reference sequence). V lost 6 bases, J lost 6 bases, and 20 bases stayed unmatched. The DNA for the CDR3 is TGTGCCAGCAGCACCCCCCTGAGACAGGGTAGGGACCGCGAGCAGTACTTC. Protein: CASSTPLRQGRDREQYF.

In DNA form, the CDR3 reads TGCAGCGTACTGAGGGGCCAGGGTGGGGGTGAGCAGTTCTTC. This sequence encodes CSVLRGQGGGEQFF. The chain links TRBV29-1 to TRBJ2-1; D tentatively reads TRBD1 or TRBD2 (5 bases each). Trimming stripped 6 bases from V and 9 bases from J, with 21 bases between. The CDR3 extends over 14 amino acids. Germline V gene data show CDR1 as SQVTM and CDR2 as ANQGSEA.

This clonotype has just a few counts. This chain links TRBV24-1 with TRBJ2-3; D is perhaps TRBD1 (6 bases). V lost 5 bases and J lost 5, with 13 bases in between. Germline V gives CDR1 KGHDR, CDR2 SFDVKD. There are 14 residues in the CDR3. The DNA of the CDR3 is TGTGCCACCAGTGGAAGGGGGTCGAAAGATACGCAGTATTTT. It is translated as CATSGRGSKDTQYF.

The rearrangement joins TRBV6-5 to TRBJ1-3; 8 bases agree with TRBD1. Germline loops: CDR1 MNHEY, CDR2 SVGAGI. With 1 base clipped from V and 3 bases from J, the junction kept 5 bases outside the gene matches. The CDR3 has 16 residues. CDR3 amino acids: CASSYFGQGSGNTIYF. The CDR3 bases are TGTGCCAGCAGTTACTTCGGACAGGGTAGTGGAAACACCATATATTTT.

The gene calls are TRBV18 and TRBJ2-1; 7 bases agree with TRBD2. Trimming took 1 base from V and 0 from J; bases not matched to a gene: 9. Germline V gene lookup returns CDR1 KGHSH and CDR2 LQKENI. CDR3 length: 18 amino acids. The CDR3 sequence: CASSPRPSGGGSYNEQFF. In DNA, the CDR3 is TGTGCCAGCTCACCACGGCCTAGCGGTGGAGGCTCCTACAATGAGCAGTTCTTC.

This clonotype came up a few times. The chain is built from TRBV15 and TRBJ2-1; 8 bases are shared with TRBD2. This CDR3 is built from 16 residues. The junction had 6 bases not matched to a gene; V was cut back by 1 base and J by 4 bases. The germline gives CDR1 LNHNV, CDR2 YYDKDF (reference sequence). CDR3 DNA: TGTGCCACCAGCAGAGGTCGGACGGGAGGGTACAATGAGCAGTTCTTC. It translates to CATSRGRTGGYNEQFF.

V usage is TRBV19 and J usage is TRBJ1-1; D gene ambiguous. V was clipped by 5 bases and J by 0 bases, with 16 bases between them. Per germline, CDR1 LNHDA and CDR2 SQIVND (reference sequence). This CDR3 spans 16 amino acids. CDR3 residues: CASSPRRLLMNTEAFF. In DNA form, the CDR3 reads TGTGCCAGTAGTCCCCGCAGGTTACTAATGAACACTGAAGCTTTCTTT.

The CDR3 sequence: CASSEQPATIRGLPGNTIYF. In nucleotides, the CDR3 is TGTGCCAGCAGTGAACAGCCAGCCACGATCAGGGGTCTGCCTGGAAACACCATATATTTT. The V and J genes are TRBV6-1 and TRBJ1-3, with D possibly matching TRBD1 (6 bases). V was pared by 2 bases and J by 2 bases, with 25 bases between. CDR3 length equals 20 residues. Germline loops: CDR1 MNHNS, CDR2 SASEGT.

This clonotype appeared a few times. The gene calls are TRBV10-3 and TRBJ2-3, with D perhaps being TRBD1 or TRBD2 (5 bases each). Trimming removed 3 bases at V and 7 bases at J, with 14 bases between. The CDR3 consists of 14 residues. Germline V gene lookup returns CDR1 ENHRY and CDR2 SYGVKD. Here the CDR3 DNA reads TGTGCCATCAGTGACCGGGACCTCCTGAATACGCAGTATTTT. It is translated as CAISDRDLLNTQYF.

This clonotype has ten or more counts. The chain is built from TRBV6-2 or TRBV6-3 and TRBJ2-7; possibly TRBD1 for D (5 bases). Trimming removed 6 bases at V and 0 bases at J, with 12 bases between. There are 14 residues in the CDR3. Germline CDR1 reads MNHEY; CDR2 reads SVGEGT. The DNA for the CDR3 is TGTGCCAGCAGATTAACAGGTAGCTCCTACGAGCAGTACTTC. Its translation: CASRLTGSSYEQYF.

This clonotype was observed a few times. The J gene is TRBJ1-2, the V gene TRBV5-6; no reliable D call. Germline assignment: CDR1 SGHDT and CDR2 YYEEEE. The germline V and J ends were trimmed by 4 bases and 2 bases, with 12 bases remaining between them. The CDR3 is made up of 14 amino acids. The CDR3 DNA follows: TGTGCCAGCAGCCCGACAACGAAGAACTATGGCTACACCTTC. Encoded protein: CASSPTTKNYGYTF.

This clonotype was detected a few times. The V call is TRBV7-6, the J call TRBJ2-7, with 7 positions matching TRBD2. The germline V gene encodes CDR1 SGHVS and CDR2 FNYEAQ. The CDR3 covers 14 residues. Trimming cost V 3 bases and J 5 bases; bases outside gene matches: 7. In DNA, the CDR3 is TGTGCCAGCAGCTTTCCGGGGGGTAGCGACGAGCAGTACTTC. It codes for CASSFPGGSDEQYF. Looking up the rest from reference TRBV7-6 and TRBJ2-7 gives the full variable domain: GAGVSQSPRYKVTKRGQDVALRCDPISGHVSLYWYRQALGQGPEFLTYFNYEAQQDKSGLPNDRFSAERPEGSISTLTIQRTEQRDSAMYRCASSFPGGSDEQYFGPGTRLTVT.

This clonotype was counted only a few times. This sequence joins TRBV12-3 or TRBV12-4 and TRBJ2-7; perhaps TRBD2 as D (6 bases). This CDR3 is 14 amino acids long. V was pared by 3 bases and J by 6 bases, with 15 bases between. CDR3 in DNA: TGTGCCAGCAGTTTGTTGGGAACGGAGGGCGAGCAGTACTTC. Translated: CASSLLGTEGEQYF.

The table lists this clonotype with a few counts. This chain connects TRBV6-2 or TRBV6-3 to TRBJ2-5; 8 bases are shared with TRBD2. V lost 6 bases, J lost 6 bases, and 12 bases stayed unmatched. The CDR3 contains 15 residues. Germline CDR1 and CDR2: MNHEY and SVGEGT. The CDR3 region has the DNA TGTGCCAGCAGAGAGCTAGCGGGTGACGTTAAGACCCAGTACTTC. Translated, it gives CASRELAGDVKTQYF.

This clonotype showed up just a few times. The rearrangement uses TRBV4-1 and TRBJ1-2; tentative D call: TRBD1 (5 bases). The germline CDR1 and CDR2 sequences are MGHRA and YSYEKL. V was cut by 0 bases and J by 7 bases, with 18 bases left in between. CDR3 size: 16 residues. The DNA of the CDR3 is TGCGCCAGCAGCCAAGATCTGGGTGGGGGGGTTAGTGGCTACACCTTC. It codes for CASSQDLGGGVSGYTF.

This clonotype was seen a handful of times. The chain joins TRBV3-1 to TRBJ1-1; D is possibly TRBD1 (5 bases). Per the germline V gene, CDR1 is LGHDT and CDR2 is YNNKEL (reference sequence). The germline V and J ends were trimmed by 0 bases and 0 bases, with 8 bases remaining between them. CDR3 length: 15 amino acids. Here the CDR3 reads CASSQDWGMNTEAFF. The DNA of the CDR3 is TGTGCCAGCAGCCAAGATTGGGGGATGAACACTGAAGCTTTCTTT. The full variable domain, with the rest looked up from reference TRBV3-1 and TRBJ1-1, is DTAVSQTPKYLVTQMGNDKSIKCEQNLGHDTMYWYKQDSKKFLKIMFSYNNKELIINETVPNRFSPKSPDKAHLNLHINSLELGDSAVYFCASSQDWGMNTEAFFGQGTRLTVV.